Listed below are T cell receptor beta chains from one sample, sequenced in a study of patients and donors after allogeneic stem cell transplantation. TCRdb fed the RT-PCR reads into MiXCR, producing one record per CDR3 protein. The sample holds a few hundred thousand distinct CDR3 sequences, 12% to 15% seen once. Sequenced: blood, either unsorted or a sorted T cell fraction (not recorded which). These receptors were obtained from a human donor who was either an allogeneic HSCT recipient or a stem cell or donor lymphocyte infusion donor (not recorded which). It is not recorded whose cells these are; they may come from a transplant donor. Each CDR3 is given with its conserved first and last residue. Each record gives: clone size, D gene, V gene, J gene, CDR3 protein, CDR3 DNA. D genes are given only for firm matches. Expanded clones get a size class; other rows say once, few or many, or leave the size out.

clone size: .
D gene: .
V gene: TRBV3-1
J gene: TRBJ1-3
CDR3 protein: CASSQRILSSGNTIYF
CDR3 DNA: TGTGCCAGCAGCCAGAGGATTCTGAGCTCCGGAAACACCATATATTTT

clone size: .
D gene: .
V gene: TRBV18
J gene: TRBJ2-1
CDR3 protein: CASSPFLEGEQFF
CDR3 DNA: TGTGCCAGCTCACCATTCCTTGAGGGGGAGCAGTTCTTC

clone size: many
D gene: TRBD2
V gene: TRBV20-1
J gene: TRBJ2-3
CDR3 protein: CSARDAGREIADTQYF
CDR3 DNA: TGCAGTGCTAGAGACGCCGGGCGGGAGATCGCAGATACGCAGTATTTT

clone size: many
D gene: .
V gene: TRBV20-1
J gene: TRBJ2-1
CDR3 protein: CSASVSANYNEQFF
CDR3 DNA: TGCAGTGCTAGTGTTAGTGCCAATTACAATGAGCAGTTCTTC

clone size: .
D gene: .
V gene: TRBV30
J gene: TRBJ2-7
CDR3 protein: CAWSGSRLNYEQYF
CDR3 DNA: TGTGCCTGGAGTGGGTCCCGTTTAAACTACGAGCAGTACTTC

clone size: .
D gene: TRBD1
V gene: TRBV7-2
J gene: TRBJ1-2
CDR3 protein: CASSDRRQGSGYTF
CDR3 DNA: TGTGCCAGCAGCGACCGACGACAGGGATCCGGCTACACCTTC

clone size: .
D gene: TRBD2
V gene: TRBV2
J gene: TRBJ2-1
CDR3 protein: CASRRLAGSYNEQFF
CDR3 DNA: TGTGCCAGCAGGAGGCTAGCGGGAAGCTACAATGAGCAGTTCTTC

clone size: .
D gene: TRBD2
V gene: TRBV3-1
J gene: TRBJ2-7
CDR3 protein: CASSQKAGGPGEQYF
CDR3 DNA: TGTGCCAGCAGCCAAAAAGCGGGAGGGCCGGGCGAGCAGTACTTC

clone size: .
D gene: .
V gene: TRBV7-3
J gene: TRBJ1-5
CDR3 protein: CASSLIYRDSNQPQHF
CDR3 DNA: TGTGCCAGCAGCTTAATATACAGGGATAGCAATCAGCCCCAGCATTTT

clone size: many
D gene: .
V gene: TRBV3-1
J gene: TRBJ2-5
CDR3 protein: CASSHSEETQYF
CDR3 DNA: TGTGCCAGCAGCCATAGCGAAGAGACCCAGTACTTC

clone size: .
D gene: .
V gene: TRBV9
J gene: TRBJ1-6
CDR3 protein: CASSAGDGFNSPLHF
CDR3 DNA: TGTGCCAGCAGCGCGGGGGACGGCTTTAATTCACCCCTCCACTTT

clone size: few
D gene: TRBD1
V gene: TRBV29-1
J gene: TRBJ1-1
CDR3 protein: CSGDKSGQGRTEAFF
CDR3 DNA: TGCAGCGGTGACAAATCGGGACAGGGAAGGACTGAAGCTTTCTTT

clone size: many
D gene: .
V gene: TRBV5-1
J gene: TRBJ1-2
CDR3 protein: CASALRRGSGYGYTF
CDR3 DNA: TGCGCCAGCGCTCTTCGCCGGGGGAGCGGCTATGGCTACACCTTC

clone size: few
D gene: .
V gene: TRBV7-3
J gene: TRBJ2-3
CDR3 protein: CASSPGGGPDTQYF
CDR3 DNA: TGTGCCAGCAGCCCTGGAGGGGGACCAGATACGCAGTATTTT

clone size: few
D gene: .
V gene: TRBV7-9
J gene: TRBJ1-4
CDR3 protein: CASSLLGMDEKLFF
CDR3 DNA: TGTGCCAGCAGCTTACTTGGGATGGATGAAAAACTGTTTTTT

clone size: .
D gene: .
V gene: TRBV20-1
J gene: TRBJ2-2
CDR3 protein: CSARDPGHNTGELFF
CDR3 DNA: TGCAGTGCTAGAGATCCGGGACACAACACCGGGGAGCTGTTTTTT

clone size: few
D gene: TRBD2
V gene: TRBV12-3/TRBV12-4
J gene: TRBJ2-5
CDR3 protein: CASSFREGLQETQYF
CDR3 DNA: TGTGCCAGCAGCTTCCGGGAGGGCCTCCAAGAGACCCAGTACTTC

clone size: .
D gene: TRBD1
V gene: TRBV10-3
J gene: TRBJ2-5
CDR3 protein: CAINRGLGETQYF
CDR3 DNA: TGTGCCATCAACAGGGGGCTCGGGGAGACCCAGTACTTC

clone size: many
D gene: .
V gene: TRBV6-1
J gene: TRBJ2-3
CDR3 protein: CASSEIGTRARTDTQYF
CDR3 DNA: TGTGCCAGCAGTGAAATCGGAACGAGGGCGCGCACAGATACGCAGTATTTT

clone size: many
D gene: .
V gene: TRBV19
J gene: TRBJ1-5
CDR3 protein: CASSPILANQPQHF
CDR3 DNA: TGTGCCAGTAGCCCCATCCTGGCTAATCAGCCCCAGCATTTT

clone size: few
D gene: TRBD1
V gene: TRBV13
J gene: TRBJ1-2
CDR3 protein: CASSPSAGTGGNYGYTF
CDR3 DNA: TGTGCCAGCAGCCCCAGCGCCGGGACAGGGGGAAACTATGGCTACACCTTC

clone size: .
D gene: TRBD2
V gene: TRBV6-5
J gene: TRBJ2-7
CDR3 protein: CASSYVLAGVPKPYEQYF
CDR3 DNA: TGTGCCAGCAGTTATGTACTAGCGGGAGTACCCAAGCCTTACGAGCAGTACTTC

clone size: .
D gene: .
V gene: TRBV6-2/TRBV6-3
J gene: TRBJ2-7
CDR3 protein: CATQYFRGAYEQYF
CDR3 DNA: TGTGCCACCCAATACTTCAGGGGAGCCTACGAGCAGTACTTC

clone size: .
D gene: .
V gene: TRBV3-1
J gene: TRBJ1-3
CDR3 protein: CASSQAGRGGNTIYF
CDR3 DNA: TGTGCCAGCAGCCAAGCCGGGCGTGGTGGAAACACCATATATTTT

clone size: .
D gene: TRBD2
V gene: TRBV9
J gene: TRBJ2-3
CDR3 protein: CASSVGSGRTDTQYF
CDR3 DNA: TGTGCCAGCAGCGTAGGTAGCGGGAGGACAGATACGCAGTATTTT

clone size: few
D gene: TRBD2
V gene: TRBV3-1
J gene: TRBJ2-7
CDR3 protein: CASSQESLVLAGGRTGEQYF
CDR3 DNA: TGTGCCAGCAGCCAAGAAAGTCTTGTACTAGCGGGGGGGCGTACTGGCGAGCAGTACTTC

clone size: .
D gene: TRBD1
V gene: TRBV12-3/TRBV12-4
J gene: TRBJ2-5
CDR3 protein: CASHYDRVQETQYF
CDR3 DNA: TGTGCCAGCCATTACGACAGGGTTCAAGAGACCCAGTACTTC

clone size: .
D gene: .
V gene: TRBV5-6
J gene: TRBJ2-5
CDR3 protein: CASSFRADRLEETQYF
CDR3 DNA: TGTGCCAGCAGCTTTCGGGCGGACCGACTTGAAGAGACCCAGTACTTC

clone size: many
D gene: .
V gene: TRBV7-2
J gene: TRBJ1-5
CDR3 protein: CASSLEGRGMGNQPQHF
CDR3 DNA: TGTGCCAGCAGCTTAGAGGGCAGGGGAATGGGCAATCAGCCCCAGCATTTT

clone size: .
D gene: TRBD2
V gene: TRBV12-3/TRBV12-4
J gene: TRBJ2-5
CDR3 protein: CASTLYRLAGAPETQYF
CDR3 DNA: TGTGCCAGCACCCTTTATAGACTAGCGGGAGCCCCAGAGACCCAGTACTTC

clone size: .
D gene: TRBD2
V gene: TRBV11-2
J gene: TRBJ2-3
CDR3 protein: CASSLRIAGLSTDTQYF
CDR3 DNA: TGTGCCAGCAGCTTGCGTATAGCGGGGCTTAGCACAGATACGCAGTATTTT

clone size: many
D gene: TRBD1
V gene: TRBV5-1
J gene: TRBJ2-2
CDR3 protein: CASSLTQGVAGELFF
CDR3 DNA: TGCGCCAGCAGCTTAACACAGGGGGTTGCCGGGGAGCTGTTTTTT

clone size: .
D gene: .
V gene: TRBV4-1
J gene: TRBJ2-5
CDR3 protein: CASSQGGGAGETQYF
CDR3 DNA: TGCGCCAGCAGCCAAGGAGGGGGGGCAGGTGAGACCCAGTACTTC

clone size: many
D gene: .
V gene: TRBV21-1
J gene: TRBJ1-1
CDR3 protein: CASSKRRGGGNTEAFF
CDR3 DNA: TGTGCCAGCAGCAAACGTAGGGGAGGAGGGAACACTGAAGCTTTCTTT

clone size: few
D gene: .
V gene: TRBV20-1
J gene: TRBJ2-7
CDR3 protein: CSAQITGHEQYF
CDR3 DNA: TGCAGTGCGCAGATAACAGGGCACGAGCAGTACTTC

clone size: few
D gene: .
V gene: TRBV10-3
J gene: TRBJ2-3
CDR3 protein: CAISKGQPGGITDTQYF
CDR3 DNA: TGTGCCATCAGTAAGGGACAGCCGGGGGGGATTACAGATACGCAGTATTTT

clone size: few
D gene: TRBD1
V gene: TRBV20-1
J gene: TRBJ1-6
CDR3 protein: CSASRDRGILRGSPLHF
CDR3 DNA: TGCAGTGCTAGCCGGGACAGGGGAATTCTGCGGGGTTCACCCCTCCACTTT

clone size: many
D gene: .
V gene: TRBV7-2
J gene: TRBJ2-1
CDR3 protein: CASSLGFGNEQFF
CDR3 DNA: TGTGCCAGCAGCTTAGGTTTCGGCAATGAGCAGTTCTTC

clone size: .
D gene: .
V gene: TRBV5-1
J gene: TRBJ2-5
CDR3 protein: CASSFGRGGQETQYF
CDR3 DNA: TGCGCCAGCAGCTTCGGGCGGGGCGGCCAAGAGACCCAGTACTTC

clone size: once
D gene: TRBD2
V gene: TRBV20-1
J gene: TRBJ2-7
CDR3 protein: CSARGTSGKVYEQYF
CDR3 DNA: TGCAGTGCTAGAGGGACTAGCGGGAAAGTTTACGAGCAGTACTTC

clone size: few
D gene: .
V gene: TRBV5-1
J gene: TRBJ2-7
CDR3 protein: CASSPEWGRNYEQYF
CDR3 DNA: TGCGCCAGCAGCCCTGAGTGGGGACGGAACTACGAGCAGTACTTC

clone size: .
D gene: .
V gene: TRBV25-1
J gene: TRBJ1-2
CDR3 protein: CASSEWGGYTF
CDR3 DNA: TGTGCCAGCAGTGAGTGGGGTGGCTACACCTTC

clone size: few
D gene: .
V gene: TRBV3-1
J gene: TRBJ2-7
CDR3 protein: CASSQDLGQTLEQYF
CDR3 DNA: TGTGCCAGCAGCCAAGATCTAGGGCAAACCCTCGAGCAGTACTTC

clone size: .
D gene: .
V gene: TRBV4-3
J gene: TRBJ2-3
CDR3 protein: CASSHHRGLDPDTQYF
CDR3 DNA: TGCGCCAGCAGCCACCATAGGGGCCTAGACCCAGATACGCAGTATTTT

clone size: few
D gene: .
V gene: TRBV7-9
J gene: TRBJ2-1
CDR3 protein: CASSLVLLGAGNEQFF
CDR3 DNA: TGTGCCAGCAGCTTAGTACTGTTAGGGGCTGGCAATGAGCAGTTCTTC

clone size: .
D gene: .
V gene: TRBV5-1
J gene: TRBJ2-1
CDR3 protein: CASSLGSQYNERFF
CDR3 DNA: TGCGCCAGCAGCTTGGGTAGTCAGTACAATGAGCGGTTCTTC

clone size: .
D gene: TRBD2
V gene: TRBV30
J gene: TRBJ2-1
CDR3 protein: CAWSVLGRLADYNEQFF
CDR3 DNA: TGTGCCTGGAGTGTACTAGGGAGACTAGCGGACTACAATGAGCAGTTCTTC

clone size: many
D gene: TRBD1
V gene: TRBV5-1
J gene: TRBJ1-4
CDR3 protein: CASSETGTEHEKLFF
CDR3 DNA: TGCGCCAGCAGCGAAACCGGGACAGAGCATGAAAAACTGTTTTTT

clone size: .
D gene: .
V gene: TRBV7-9
J gene: TRBJ2-7
CDR3 protein: CASSVRPAYEQYF
CDR3 DNA: TGTGCCAGCTCCGTCCGTCCGGCCTACGAGCAGTACTTC

clone size: few
D gene: .
V gene: TRBV11-2
J gene: TRBJ2-5
CDR3 protein: CASSLEWGGHETQYF
CDR3 DNA: TGTGCCAGCAGCTTAGAGTGGGGGGGCCACGAGACCCAGTACTTC

clone size: .
D gene: TRBD2
V gene: TRBV5-1
J gene: TRBJ2-3
CDR3 protein: CASSSGVSGGADTQYF
CDR3 DNA: TGCGCCAGCAGCTCCGGCGTTAGCGGGGGGGCAGATACGCAGTATTTT

clone size: few
D gene: .
V gene: TRBV5-1
J gene: TRBJ1-1
CDR3 protein: CASSLAIARGTEAFF
CDR3 DNA: TGCGCCAGCAGCTTGGCCATAGCGAGGGGGACTGAAGCTTTCTTT

clone size: .
D gene: .
V gene: TRBV21-1
J gene: TRBJ1-5
CDR3 protein: CASSTRTGNNQPQHF
CDR3 DNA: TGTGCCAGCAGTACCAGGACAGGGAATAATCAGCCCCAGCATTTT